One and the same sample provided the 23 T cell receptor beta chains below, sequenced in a study of blood T cell repertoires in COVID-19. Measured with immunoSEQ multiplex PCR; TCRdb has only the in-frame clones, and not every one. The table lists about 140,000 clones, about 84% of them singletons. What was sequenced was PBMCs or T cells enriched from blood (not recorded which). Receptors were obtained from a young woman who had been exposed to COVID-19.

The rearrangement joins TRBV5-1 to TRBJ1-4, with D perhaps TRBD1 (5 bases). The germline CDR1 and CDR2 sequences are SGHRS and YFSETQ. Trimming removed 1 base at V and 4 bases at J, with 14 bases between. This CDR3 is 16 amino acids long. CDR3 in amino acids: CASSLIGQGGNEKLFF. CDR3 nucleotide sequence: TGCGCCAGCAGCTTGATCGGGCAGGGAGGTAATGAAAAACTGTTTTTT.

This chain uses TRBV5-8 with TRBJ2-7, with D unresolved. Germline V lookup: CDR1 SGHTS, CDR2 YDEGEE. The CDR3 is 16 residues long. V gave up 4 bases and J gave up 0 bases, with 17 bases separating them. The CDR3 DNA follows: TGTGCCAGCAGCGCCACGGTAAAGCTTACCTCCTACGAGCAGTACTTC. This encodes CASSATVKLTSYEQYF.

V gene TRBV29-1 combines with J gene TRBJ2-1; D possibly corresponds to TRBD2 (6 bases). The germline V gene has CDR1 SQVTM and CDR2 ANQGSEA. This CDR3 has 14 amino acids. The V end lost 5 bases, the J end lost 1 base, and 12 bases lay between the germline ends. The CDR3 DNA is TGCAGCGTTTCGCGGGATGTTTCCTACAATGAGCAGTTCTTC. This gives the protein CSVSRDVSYNEQFF.

This clone came up a few times. The rearrangement uses TRBV6-5 and TRBJ2-2; TRBD2 matches 7 bases. CDR3 length equals 15 residues. The J segment lost 4 bases and the V segment lost 6 bases, leaving 8 bases of the junction unmatched. Germline values: CDR1 MNHEY, CDR2 SVGAGI. The CDR3: CASRVGRIVTGELFF. The CDR3 DNA reads as TGTGCCAGCAGAGTCGGGAGGATCGTCACCGGGGAGCTGTTTTTT.

V and J are TRBV2 and TRBJ2-7; D might be TRBD2 (5 bases). V lost 0 bases and J 1 base, leaving 7 bases between the germline ends. This CDR3 spans 14 amino acids. Germline V gene data show CDR1 as SNHLY and CDR2 as FYNNEI. The CDR3 sequence is CASSEARGSYEQYF. The CDR3 nucleotides read TGTGCCAGCAGTGAAGCACGAGGGTCCTACGAGCAGTACTTC.

This chain's CDR3 is CASSRFLLRGETQYF. CDR3 in DNA: TGTGCCAGCAGTAGGTTCCTGCTTAGAGGAGAGACCCAGTACTTC. The V gene is TRBV6-4, the J gene TRBJ2-5; D not resolved. In germline, CDR1 is MRHNA, CDR2 SNTAGT. The V end was cut by 5 bases, the J end by 4 bases, with 17 bases between. CDR3 length equals 15 residues.

V usage is TRBV7-7 and J usage is TRBJ2-3, with 12 bases that match TRBD2. Germline CDR1 and CDR2: SSHAT and FNYEAQ (reference sequence). This CDR3 spans 16 amino acids. V shed 0 bases and J 6 bases; nucleotides not matched to a gene: 4. CDR3 region: CASSLATSGRSDTQYF. The CDR3 bases are TGTGCCAGCAGCTTAGCGACTAGCGGGAGATCGGATACGCAGTATTTT.

This clone was counted a few times. CDR3: CASSLAQAGTPYEQYF. The CDR3 coding sequence is TGTGCCAGCAGCTTAGCACAGGCAGGTACTCCCTACGAGCAGTACTTC. V is TRBV11-2 and J is TRBJ2-7, with D perhaps TRBD1 (5 bases). This CDR3 has 16 residues. The V gene's germline CDR1 is SGHAT and CDR2 FQNNGV. The germline V and J ends were trimmed by 1 base and 2 bases, with 15 bases remaining between them.

The gene calls are TRBV6-5 and TRBJ1-2; 10 bases map to TRBD1. CDR1 and CDR2 from the germline V gene are MNHEY and SVGAGI. Germline trimming cut 2 bases from V and 3 bases from J; bases unmatched to any gene: 3. CDR3 length equals 15 residues. CDR3 bases: TGTGCCAGCAGTTACGGGACAGGGGCCGACTATGGCTACACCTTC. Its translation is CASSYGTGADYGYTF.

The chain has TRBV23-1 and TRBJ1-5, with D perhaps TRBD1 (5 bases). TRBV23-1 is designated an ORF whose function remains uncertain. The V and J ends lost 2 bases and 4 bases respectively, with 21 bases between them. The CDR3 is made up of 18 amino acids. The CDR3 sequence is CASSQPLHPRQKNQPQHF. CDR3 nucleotide sequence: TGCGCCAGCAGTCAACCCCTTCATCCTCGACAGAAAAATCAGCCCCAGCATTTT.

The rearrangement links TRBV12-3 or TRBV12-4 to TRBJ1-2; D might be TRBD1 (5 bases). V gave up 5 bases and J gave up 6 bases, with 10 bases separating them. The CDR3 has 12 residues. CDR3 in amino acids: CASSNTGHGYTF. The CDR3 bases are TGTGCCAGCAGTAACACAGGCCATGGCTACACCTTC.

The V call is TRBV2, the J call TRBJ2-3, with a tentative D call TRBD2 (7 bases). Germline CDR1 is SNHLY and CDR2 is FYNNEI. CDR3 length: 15 residues. V lost 3 bases to trimming and J lost 2 bases, with 12 bases between them. This chain's CDR3 is CASSEEGGNTDTQYF. In DNA form, the CDR3 reads TGTGCCAGCAGTGAGGAGGGGGGGAACACAGATACGCAGTATTTT.

This chain connects TRBV5-1 to TRBJ2-7, with 7 bases identical to TRBD2. CDR1 SGHRS and CDR2 YFSETQ come from the germline V gene. J was trimmed by 6 bases and V by 1 base; bases with no gene match: 7. This CDR3 is 14 amino acids long. The CDR3 DNA reads TGCGCCAGCAGCTTGTTGGGGACGGGGGGCGAGCAGTACTTC. Its protein product is CASSLLGTGGEQYF.

The rearrangement uses TRBV10-2 and TRBJ2-7; 9 nucleotides line up with TRBD2. The CDR3 has 14 residues. Germline values: CDR1 WSHSY, CDR2 SAAADI. Germline trimming cut 7 bases from V and 1 base from J; bases unmatched to any gene: 5. The CDR3 spells CASTIAGVSYEQYF. DNA for the CDR3: TGCGCCAGCACTATAGCGGGAGTTTCCTACGAGCAGTACTTC.

V and J are TRBV11-2 and TRBJ1-1; 7 bases map to TRBD1. Trimming took 4 bases from V and 4 from J; bases not matched to a gene: 9. The length of the CDR3 is 15 residues. Germline CDR1 is SGHAT and CDR2 is FQNNGV. CDR3 region: CASSWLRGLPTEAFF. CDR3 bases: TGTGCCAGCAGCTGGTTAAGGGGGCTACCCACTGAAGCTTTCTTT.

The V gene is TRBV7-2, the J gene TRBJ2-7, with 8 bases identical to TRBD2. The CDR3 has 15 amino acids. Germline loops: CDR1 SGHTA, CDR2 FQGNSA. V lost 5 bases, J lost 0 bases, and 6 bases stayed unmatched. The CDR3, as DNA: TGTGCCAGCAGCCGCCAAGCGGGAGTCTCCTACGAGCAGTACTTC. It codes for CASSRQAGVSYEQYF.

This chain connects TRBV9 to TRBJ1-3; D is uncertain. This CDR3 spans 14 amino acids. Trimming pared 0 bases from V and 4 bases from J, leaving 8 bases between. CDR1 and CDR2 (germline): SGDLS, YYNGEE. The CDR3 here is CASSVAREGNTIYF. The CDR3 DNA sequence: TGTGCCAGCAGCGTAGCTCGGGAGGGAAACACCATATATTTT.

This clone was observed once. V is TRBV2 and J is TRBJ1-6; 12 bases align to TRBD1. With V trimmed by 6 bases and J by 2 bases, 2 bases remained unmatched. Germline lookup yields CDR1 SNHLY and CDR2 FYNNEI. The CDR3 totals 16 residues. The CDR3 coding sequence is TGTGCCAGCAGCGGGACAGGGGGCCCCTATAATTCACCCCTCCACTTT. Protein: CASSGTGGPYNSPLHF.

This clone has more than one count but fewer than ten. The rearrangement joins TRBV5-1 to TRBJ2-5; 9 nucleotides agree with TRBD1. The CDR3 is 13 amino acids. Germline CDR1 and CDR2: SGHRS and YFSETQ. With 7 bases clipped from V and 5 bases from J, the junction kept 6 bases outside the gene matches. The CDR3 DNA reads as TGCGCCAGCTTACAGGGGGCCGGGGAGACCCAGTACTTC. Translated: CASLQGAGETQYF. The full variable domain, completed using reference TRBV5-1 and TRBJ2-5, is KAGVTQTPRYLIKTRGQQVTLSCSPISGHRSVSWYQQTPGQGLQFLFEYFSETQRNKGNFPGRFSGRQFSNSRSEMNVSTLELGDSALYLCASLQGAGETQYFGPGTRLLVL.

The V and J genes are TRBV4-1 and TRBJ1-2; TRBD1 agrees at 7 bases. Losses at the gene ends were 7 bases for V and 6 bases for J; bases not matched to a gene: 14. The germline V gene encodes CDR1 MGHRA and CDR2 YSYEKL. The CDR3 has 15 amino acids. The CDR3 nucleotides are TGCGCCAGCACCGAAATTGGACAGGAGTTTGATGGCTACACCTTC. It is translated as CASTEIGQEFDGYTF.

V is TRBV19 and J is TRBJ2-3; TRBD1 matches 9 bases. CDR1 LNHDA and CDR2 SQIVND come from the germline V gene (reference sequence). The CDR3 runs 16 residues. Trimming removed 5 bases from V and 2 bases from J; junction bases left unmatched: 8. Written as DNA, the CDR3 is TGTGCCAGTAGTGCCCCCGGGACAGGGCCCACAGATACGCAGTATTTT. Translating gives CASSAPGTGPTDTQYF.

This clone was detected only a few times. The rearrangement uses TRBV18 and TRBJ2-1; possible D gene TRBD2, 6 bases. V was clipped by 0 bases and J by 7 bases, with 10 bases between them. Germline assignment: CDR1 KGHSH and CDR2 LQKENI. The CDR3 has 14 amino acids. The CDR3 spells CASSPPTRKNEQFF. In nucleotides, the CDR3 is TGTGCCAGCTCACCACCGACTAGAAAGAATGAGCAGTTCTTC.

The chain combines TRBV28 with TRBJ1-3; possibly TRBD1 for D (6 bases). Germline V gene data show CDR1 as MDHEN and CDR2 as SYDVKM. Trimming took off 6 bases at V and 0 bases at J, with 12 bases between the two ends. The CDR3 has 15 amino acids. CDR3: CASSPTGSSGNTIYF. The CDR3 bases are TGTGCCAGCAGCCCGACAGGTTCCTCTGGAAACACCATATATTTT.